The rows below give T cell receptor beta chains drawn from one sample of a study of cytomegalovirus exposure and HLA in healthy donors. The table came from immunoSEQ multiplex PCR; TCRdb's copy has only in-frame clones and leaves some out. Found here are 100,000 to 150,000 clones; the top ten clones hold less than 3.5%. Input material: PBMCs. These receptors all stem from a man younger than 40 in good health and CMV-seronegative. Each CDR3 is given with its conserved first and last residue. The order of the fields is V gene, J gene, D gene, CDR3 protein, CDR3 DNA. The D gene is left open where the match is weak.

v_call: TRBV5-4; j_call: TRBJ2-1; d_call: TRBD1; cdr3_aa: CASHRTGRYNEQFF; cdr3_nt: TGTGCCAGCCATCGGACAGGAAGATACAATGAGCAGTTCTTC
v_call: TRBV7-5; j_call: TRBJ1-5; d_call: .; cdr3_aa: CARSLVLGQGSSRNQPQHF; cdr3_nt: TGTGCCAGAAGCTTAGTATTGGGACAGGGTAGTAGTAGAAATCAGCCCCAGCATTTT
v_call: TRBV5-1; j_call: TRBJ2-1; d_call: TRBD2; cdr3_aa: CASSFGLAGGDRSNEQFF; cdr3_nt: TGCGCCAGCAGCTTCGGACTAGCGGGAGGGGACCGGTCCAATGAGCAGTTCTTC
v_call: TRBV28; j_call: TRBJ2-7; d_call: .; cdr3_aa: CASSSPEGMYEQYF; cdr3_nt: TGTGCCAGCAGCTCCCCGGAGGGGATGTACGAGCAGTACTTC
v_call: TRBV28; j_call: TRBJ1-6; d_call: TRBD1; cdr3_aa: CASRGQGWTSPLHF; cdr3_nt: TGTGCCAGCAGGGGACAGGGTTGGACTTCACCCCTCCACTTT
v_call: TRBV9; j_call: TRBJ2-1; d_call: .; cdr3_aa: CASSVGSSNEQFF; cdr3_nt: TGTGCCAGCAGCGTGGGCAGCTCTAATGAGCAGTTCTTC
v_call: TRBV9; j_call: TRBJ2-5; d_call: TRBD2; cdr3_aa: CASSVGLAGGWETQYF; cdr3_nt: TGTGCCAGCAGCGTAGGGCTAGCGGGAGGGTGGGAGACCCAGTACTTC
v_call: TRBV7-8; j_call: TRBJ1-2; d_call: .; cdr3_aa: CASSASPGIDGYTF; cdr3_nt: TGTGCCAGCAGCGCATCCCCAGGGATCGATGGCTACACCTTC
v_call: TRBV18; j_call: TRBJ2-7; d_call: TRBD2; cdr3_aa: CASSMTGTSGRRHEQYF; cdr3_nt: TGTGCCAGCTCAATGACCGGGACTAGCGGGAGGAGACACGAGCAGTACTTC
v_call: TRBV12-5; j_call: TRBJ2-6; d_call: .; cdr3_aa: CASGLLDSSGANVLTF; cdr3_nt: TGTGCTAGTGGTTTGTTAGACTCCTCTGGGGCCAACGTCCTGACTTTC
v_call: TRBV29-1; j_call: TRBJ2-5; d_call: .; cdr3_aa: CSVVESVGETQYF; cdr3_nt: TGCAGCGTTGTTGAATCAGTCGGGGAGACCCAGTACTTC
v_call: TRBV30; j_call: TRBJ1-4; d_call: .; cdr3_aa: CAWSPRGRKLFF; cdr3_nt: TGTGCCTGGAGTCCTCGGGGGAGGAAACTGTTTTTT
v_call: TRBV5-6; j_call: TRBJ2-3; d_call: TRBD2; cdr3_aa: CASNHRAGLLTDTQYF; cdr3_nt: TGTGCCAGCAACCACCGAGCGGGACTGCTCACAGATACGCAGTATTTT
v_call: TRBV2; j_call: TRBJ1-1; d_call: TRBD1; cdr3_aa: CASTGQGATDTEAFF; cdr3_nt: TGTGCCAGCACGGGACAGGGGGCTACCGACACTGAAGCTTTCTTT
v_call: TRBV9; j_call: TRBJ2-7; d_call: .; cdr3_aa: CASSPHPDLGDEQYF; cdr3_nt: TGTGCCAGCAGCCCCCACCCCGACCTCGGGGACGAGCAGTACTTC
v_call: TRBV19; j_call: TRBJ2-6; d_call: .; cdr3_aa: CASTRSGGANVLTF; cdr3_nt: TGTGCCAGTACGAGGTCGGGAGGGGCCAACGTCCTGACTTTC
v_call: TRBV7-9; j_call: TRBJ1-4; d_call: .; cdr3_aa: CASSPRDSEKLFF; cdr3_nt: TGTGCCAGCAGCCCGAGGGATAGTGAAAAACTGTTTTTT